The 31 T cell receptor beta chains in this list originate from one sample, sequenced in a study of cytomegalovirus exposure and HLA in healthy donors (dated by TCRdb to the late 2010s). The library came from the immunoSEQ multiplex PCR assay. For the multiplex PCR, a mixture combining 60 forward primers for TCR Vbeta segments and 13 reverse primers for TCR Jbeta segments was used. Here the immuneACCESS table is served through TCRdb, limited to in-frame sequences with V and J called. Missing clones are a known gap in these copies; in checked studies unresolved V genes cover under half, and the rest lacks a known reason. The sample table contains 130,000 to 150,000 clones; only one count was recorded for roughly 65% of them. Approximately 4.2% of the sample is held by the ten biggest clonotypes. The specimen sequenced was PBMCs. The receptors shown here come from a man in his sixties in good health and CMV-seronegative.

The J gene is TRBJ1-1, the V gene TRBV30; no definite D call. The germline V and J ends were trimmed by 5 bases and 4 bases, with 14 bases remaining between them. Germline values: CDR1 GTSNPN, CDR2 SVGIG (reference sequence). The CDR3 covers 13 residues. CDR3 sequence: CAWGRRAGTEAFF. CDR3 coding DNA: TGTGCCTGGGGTCGGAGGGCAGGCACTGAAGCTTTCTTT.

Only a few counts were recorded for this clone. The chain combines TRBV6-5 with TRBJ1-1; 7 bases are shared with TRBD1. The CDR3 contains 15 residues. With 5 bases clipped from V and 1 base from J, the junction kept 7 bases outside the gene matches. The germline gives CDR1 MNHEY, CDR2 SVGAGI. This chain's CDR3 is CASSRPGQSNTEAFF. CDR3 coding DNA: TGTGCCAGCAGTAGACCGGGACAGTCGAACACTGAAGCTTTCTTT.

The CDR3 DNA sequence: TGTGCCAGCAGTTACGAGCGGGAGAACTACGAGCAGTACTTC. It encodes CASSYERENYEQYF. The gene calls are TRBV6-6 and TRBJ2-7, with 8 bases fitting TRBD2. Per the germline V gene, CDR1 is MNHNY and CDR2 is SVGAGI (reference sequence). CDR3 length: 14 residues. After removal of 2 bases from V and 3 bases from J, the junction contained 3 bases not matched to a gene.

The genes are TRBV27 and TRBJ2-5; 9 bases are shared with TRBD1. This CDR3 has 15 residues. With 4 bases clipped from V and 5 bases from J, the junction kept 8 bases outside the gene matches. CDR1 and CDR2 from the germline V gene are MNHEY and SMNVEV (reference sequence). The CDR3 DNA reads as TGTGCCAGCAGTTCAAACGGACAGGGGCTGGAGACCCAGTACTTC. Amino acids: CASSSNGQGLETQYF.

The CDR3 coding sequence is TGTGCCAGCAGCTCCCAACAGGGAAACTATGGCTACACCTTC. Translating it yields CASSSQQGNYGYTF. The J gene is TRBJ1-2, the V gene TRBV7-2; D possibly corresponds to TRBD1 (6 bases). Germline values: CDR1 SGHTA, CDR2 FQGNSA. Trimming removed 4 bases at V and 2 bases at J, with 11 bases between. The CDR3 extends over 14 amino acids.

This CDR3 is CASSLEASGYYEQYF. The CDR3 coding sequence is TGCGCCAGCTCCCTGGAGGCTAGCGGGTACTACGAGCAGTACTTC. The J gene is TRBJ2-7, the V gene TRBV5-1; TRBD2 matches 8 bases. Germline values: CDR1 SGHRS, CDR2 YFSETQ. The CDR3 is 15 amino acids. The trim removed 7 bases at V and 3 bases at J, leaving 12 bases unmatched.

The J gene is TRBJ2-3, the V gene TRBV19; 8 nucleotides agree with TRBD1. Germline trimming cut 5 bases from V and 6 bases from J; bases unmatched to any gene: 4. The CDR3 is made up of 13 amino acids. Germline CDR1 LNHDA, CDR2 SQIVND (reference sequence). The CDR3 DNA follows: TGTGCCAGTAGTGACAGGGGATGGGATACGCAGTATTTT. This codes for CASSDRGWDTQYF. The full variable domain, its missing parts supplied by reference TRBV19 and TRBJ2-3, is DGGITQSPKYLFRKEGQNVTLSCEQNLNHDAMYWYRQDPGQGLRLIYYSQIVNDFQKGDIAEGYSVSREKKESFPLTVTSAQKNPTAFYLCASSDRGWDTQYFGPGTRLTVL.

The genes are TRBV29-1 and TRBJ1-1, with D unresolved. Per the germline V gene, CDR1 is SQVTM and CDR2 is ANQGSEA. Trimming took off 4 bases at V and 1 base at J, with 7 bases between the two ends. CDR3 size: 12 residues. CDR3 protein: CSVGAGNTEAFF. Here the CDR3 DNA reads TGCAGCGTTGGGGCCGGGAACACTGAAGCTTTCTTT.

The V and J genes are TRBV7-2 and TRBJ1-1, with a tentative D call TRBD1 (5 bases). V lost 5 bases, J lost 1 base, and 11 bases lay in between. CDR3 size: 14 residues. The V gene's germline CDR1 is SGHTA and CDR2 FQGNSA. The CDR3 bases are TGTGCCAGCAGCCTGGGGGAGGAGAACACTGAAGCTTTCTTT. Protein sequence: CASSLGEENTEAFF.

The J gene is TRBJ1-2, the V gene TRBV29-1; D is possibly TRBD1 (6 bases). The germline gives CDR1 SQVTM, CDR2 ANQGSEA. The CDR3 is made up of 13 amino acids. V dropped 5 bases and J dropped 12 bases, with 22 bases sitting between them. The CDR3 bases are TGCAGCGTTAACCCAATACAGGGAGACGGCGACACCTTC. Protein product: CSVNPIQGDGDTF. Full variable domain (rest looked up from reference TRBV29-1 and TRBJ1-2): SAVISQKPSRDICQRGTSLTIQCQVDSQVTMMFWYRQQPGQSLTLIATANQGSEATYESGFVIDKFPISRPNLTFSTLTVSNMSPEDSSIYLCSVNPIQGDGDTFGSGTRLTVV.

This clone was counted between two and nine times. This chain links TRBV29-1 with TRBJ2-3; 9 bases map to TRBD1. The CDR3 runs 15 residues. Germline V lookup: CDR1 SQVTM, CDR2 ANQGSEA. V dropped 4 bases and J dropped 6; count of bases not matched to a gene: 11. This chain's CDR3 is CSVVVNRGTGDTQYF. The CDR3 DNA sequence: TGCAGCGTTGTGGTAAACCGTGGGACAGGGGATACGCAGTATTTT.

This clone has just one count. This rearrangement joins TRBV7-2 to TRBJ2-1; tentative D call: TRBD2 (6 bases). CDR1 SGHTA and CDR2 FQGNSA come from the germline V gene. V was shortened by 5 bases and J by 0 bases, with 11 bases between the two germline ends. CDR3 length equals 15 residues. CDR3 protein: CASSISGLSYNEQFF. Written as DNA, the CDR3 is TGTGCCAGCAGCATTAGCGGCCTCTCCTACAATGAGCAGTTCTTC.

This clone is a singleton in its sample. The gene calls are TRBV19 and TRBJ2-6; 7 bases are shared with TRBD1. The CDR3 runs to 17 residues. Germline values: CDR1 LNHDA, CDR2 SQIVND (reference sequence). V dropped 6 bases and J dropped 0; count of bases not matched to a gene: 8. The CDR3: CASSPAGTASGANVLTF. CDR3 sequence (DNA): TGTGCCAGTAGCCCGGCCGGGACAGCCTCTGGGGCCAACGTCCTGACTTTC.

This chain connects TRBV5-1 to TRBJ1-3, with a weak D call TRBD1 (6 bases). The germline V gene encodes CDR1 SGHRS and CDR2 YFSETQ. The length of the CDR3 is 17 residues. Trimming stripped 5 bases from V and 4 bases from J, with 22 bases between. The CDR3 protein is CASSSDSGELGGNTIYF. For the CDR3, the DNA is TGCGCCAGCAGTTCGGACAGTGGTGAGCTTGGAGGAAACACCATATATTTT.

The CDR3 DNA is TGTGCCAGCAGCCCGGGACAGGGGGCGGGTGGCTACACCTTC. It codes for CASSPGQGAGGYTF. The V gene is TRBV7-9, the J gene TRBJ1-2; 12 nucleotides align to TRBD1. The V and J ends lost 5 bases and 7 bases, in that order; junction bases with no gene match: 5. This CDR3 contains 14 residues. Looked up from germline, CDR1 is SEHNR and CDR2 is FQNEAQ (reference sequence).

This clone came up a few times. J is TRBJ2-2 and V is TRBV4-2; the D is unclear. In germline, CDR1 is LGHNA, CDR2 YNFKEQ. The CDR3 has 13 amino acids. V gave up 0 bases and J gave up 6 bases, with 5 bases separating them. The CDR3 nucleotides read TGTGCCAGCAGCCAAGATATCTCCGGGGAGCTGTTTTTT. This translates into CASSQDISGELFF.

The chain has TRBV18 and TRBJ1-2; TRBD1 aligns across 8 bases. The V gene's germline CDR1 is KGHSH and CDR2 LQKENI. The ends lost 6 bases at V and 2 bases at J; junction bases unmatched: 8. The CDR3 totals 15 residues. CDR3 loop: CASSSGQGFNYGYTF. For the CDR3, the DNA is TGTGCCAGCTCGTCCGGACAGGGATTCAACTATGGCTACACCTTC. The complete variable domain, with remaining parts taken from reference TRBV18 and TRBJ1-2, reads NAGVMQNPRHLVRRRGQEARLRCSPMKGHSHVYWYRQLPEEGLKFMVYLQKENIIDESGMPKERFSAEFPKEGPSILRIQQVVRGDSAAYFCASSSGQGFNYGYTFGSGTRLTVV.

The V and J genes are TRBV5-3 and TRBJ1-4, with a tentative D call TRBD1 (6 bases). TRBV5-3 is given ORF status, its function remaining uncertain. Trimming pared 1 base from V and 5 bases from J, leaving 24 bases between. The CDR3 runs 19 residues. The CDR3, as DNA: TGTGCCAGAAGCTTGTCCGGGGGGCCGGGGGAGCTATCGAATGAAAAACTGTTTTTT. The encoded protein is CARSLSGGPGELSNEKLFF.

The rearrangement links TRBV27 to TRBJ2-7; 13 bases line up with TRBD2. J was trimmed by 1 base and V by 0 bases; bases with no gene match: 0. The CDR3 covers 16 residues. Germline CDR1 is MNHEY and CDR2 is SMNVEV (reference sequence). The CDR3 spells CASSLSGLAGSYEQYF. In DNA form, the CDR3 reads TGTGCCAGCAGTTTATCGGGACTAGCGGGGTCCTACGAGCAGTACTTC.

The chain uses TRBV28 and TRBJ1-2, with 7 bases aligning to TRBD1. V lost 3 bases to trimming and J lost 7 bases; unmatched junction nucleotides: 5. The CDR3 length is 13 residues. Germline assignment: CDR1 MDHEN and CDR2 SYDVKM. CDR3 sequence: CASSLYQGGGYTF. DNA of the CDR3: TGTGCCAGCAGTTTGTACCAGGGGGGTGGCTACACCTTC.

The chain is built from TRBV5-1 and TRBJ1-1; 7 bases map to TRBD1. The V gene end was trimmed by 3 bases and the J gene end by 3 bases; junction bases not matched to a gene: 2. The CDR3 runs 13 residues. Germline CDR1 SGHRS, CDR2 YFSETQ. The CDR3 loop reads CASSSDRYTEAFF. DNA for the CDR3: TGCGCCAGCAGCTCGGACAGGTACACTGAAGCTTTCTTT.

The chain employs TRBV10-3 and TRBJ1-2; D might be TRBD1 (5 bases). Per the germline V gene, CDR1 is ENHRY and CDR2 is SYGVKD. The CDR3 sequence is 16 residues long. V was shortened by 3 bases and J by 0 bases, with 14 bases between the two germline ends. The CDR3 DNA reads as TGTGCCATCAGTGAAACCCCGACAGCTACTAACTATGGCTACACCTTC. Its translation: CAISETPTATNYGYTF.

J is TRBJ2-4 and V is TRBV27; a possible D gene is TRBD1 (6 bases). CDR3 size: 14 residues. V was trimmed by 5 bases and J by 0 bases, leaving 8 bases between them. Germline V gene lookup returns CDR1 MNHEY and CDR2 SMNVEV (reference sequence). In DNA form, the CDR3 reads TGTGCCAGCAGTGGACAGCTAGCCAAAAACATTCAGTACTTC. It is translated as CASSGQLAKNIQYF.

V is TRBV5-1 and J is TRBJ1-1; TRBD1 matches at 8 bases. CDR1 SGHRS and CDR2 YFSETQ come from the germline V gene. The CDR3 has 14 amino acids. V shed 4 bases and J 0 bases; nucleotides not matched to a gene: 2. CDR3 nucleotide sequence: TGCGCCAGCAGCCCAGGGGGCTTGAACACTGAAGCTTTCTTT. Amino acid sequence: CASSPGGLNTEAFF. Filled out from reference TRBV5-1 and TRBJ1-1, the complete variable domain reads KAGVTQTPRYLIKTRGQQVTLSCSPISGHRSVSWYQQTPGQGLQFLFEYFSETQRNKGNFPGRFSGRQFSNSRSEMNVSTLELGDSALYLCASSPGGLNTEAFFGQGTRLTVV.

The chain carries TRBV28 and TRBJ1-2; 7 nucleotides match TRBD1. The CDR3 loop spans 15 amino acids. V dropped 4 bases and J dropped 4; count of bases not matched to a gene: 9. Germline V gene sequence: CDR1 MDHEN, CDR2 SYDVKM. The CDR3 nucleotides are TGTGCCAGCAGTTCTCAGGGGGATCAGAGCTATGGCTACACCTTC. Protein product: CASSSQGDQSYGYTF.

A single count supports this clone. This rearrangement joins TRBV7-3 to TRBJ2-5, with TRBD1 as a possible D gene (6 bases). The germline V gene encodes CDR1 SGHTA and CDR2 FQGTGA. This CDR3 spans 14 amino acids. Between the trimmed V and J ends, which lost 1 base and 5 bases, there was a span of 11 bases. CDR3 loop: CASSLRGLEETQYF. The CDR3 DNA reads TGTGCCAGCAGCTTAAGGGGGCTCGAGGAGACCCAGTACTTC.

This sequence joins TRBV7-9 and TRBJ2-7; possible D gene TRBD1, 7 bases. The CDR3 is 16 residues long. Trimming shortened V by 1 base and J by 7 bases, and 20 bases separated the two germline ends. CDR1 SEHNR and CDR2 FQNEAQ come from the germline V gene (reference sequence). The chain's CDR3 is CASSLEEGAPEGEQYF. The CDR3 DNA reads TGTGCCAGCAGCTTAGAGGAGGGGGCCCCTGAAGGGGAGCAGTACTTC.

This CDR3 reads CASSLGGDRYYEQYF. Here the CDR3 DNA reads TGTGCCAGCAGCTTAGGGGGGGACCGTTACTACGAGCAGTACTTC. This rearrangement joins TRBV7-7 to TRBJ2-7, with D tentatively TRBD2 (6 bases). The CDR3 is 15 residues long. Germline V gene sequence: CDR1 SSHAT, CDR2 FNYEAQ (reference sequence). V was clipped by 1 base and J by 3 bases, with 13 bases between them.

The J gene is TRBJ2-7, the V gene TRBV11-2, with D unresolved. CDR1 and CDR2 from the germline V gene are SGHAT and FQNNGV. This CDR3 contains 13 residues. The ends were cut back, 1 base at V and 3 bases at J, with 7 bases in the middle. CDR3 nucleotides: TGTGCCAGCAGCTTAGGGTCAGGCTACGAGCAGTACTTC. This codes for CASSLGSGYEQYF. The entire variable domain, with the rest obtained from reference TRBV11-2 and TRBJ2-7, is as follows: EAGVAQSPRYKIIEKRQSVAFWCNPISGHATLYWYQQILGQGPKLLIQFQNNGVVDDSQLPKDRFSAERLKGVDSTLKIQPAKLEDSAVYLCASSLGSGYEQYFGPGTRLTVT.

The rearrangement uses TRBV14 and TRBJ1-4; D is unclear. CDR3 length: 17 amino acids. Germline assignment: CDR1 SGHDN and CDR2 FVKESK. V lost 4 bases, J lost 0 bases, and 15 bases lay in between. The CDR3 DNA sequence: TGTGCCAGCAGCCCCTGGGCTCGCAGGACAACTAATGAAAAACTGTTTTTT. It is translated as CASSPWARRTTNEKLFF.

This clone has just a few counts. The chain uses TRBV9 and TRBJ1-1, with 8 bases aligning to TRBD1. Trimming at V came to 0 bases and at J to 0 bases, leaving 22 bases not matched to a gene. The CDR3 runs to 22 residues. The germline CDR1 and CDR2 sequences are SGDLS and YYNGEE. The DNA of the CDR3 is TGTGCCAGCAGCGTAGCCCCAGGGGGCGCCGCCGGAATGCTCCTCATGAACACTGAAGCTTTCTTT. Encoded protein: CASSVAPGGAAGMLLMNTEAFF.